This T cell receptor (beta chain) was profiled in a study of T cells after yellow fever vaccination. The count of this clonotype is one. As yet, its antigen is unknown. Overall study findings and caveats: In post-booster samples, most primary-vaccination clones reappeared (approximately 97% CD4, 88% CD8). The secondary response was weaker, and its peak arrived faster, on day 5 versus 15.

Germline CDR1 SEHNR, CDR2 FQNEAQ (reference sequence). The CDR3 sequence is 13 residues long. With 7 bases removed from V and 0 bases from J, the gap between germline ends came to 9 bases. MiXCR was run by TCRdb on the 5' RACE reads, yielding one entry per CDR3 protein. Among roughly 190,000 distinct CDR3 sequences listed, more than 9.5% were seen once. The specimen comprised CD8+ T cells sorted from PBMCs, sampled 15 days after the yellow fever booster vaccination. This sequence was found in a man aged 18-30 years who received the YFV17D yellow fever vaccine. The gene calls are TRBV7-9 and TRBJ2-5; D is perhaps TRBD2 (6 bases). DNA for the CDR3: TGTGCCAGCATTACGGGGGACCAAGAGACCCAGTACTTC. Protein: CASITGDQETQYF.